This section outlines one T cell receptor (beta chain) sequence together with its context. Its target is unknown. This CDR3 has 14 residues. V shed 1 base and J 7 bases; nucleotides not matched to a gene: 5. Germline CDR1 reads SEHNR; CDR2 reads FQNEAQ (reference sequence). This entry is derived from a study of cytomegalovirus exposure and HLA in healthy donors. Study-wide context: Clustering assigned about 76% of the approximately 430 genotyped donors to the Caucasian-associated ancestry cluster.

The PCR had 60 Vbeta and 13 Jbeta primers. Original methodology: Later reanalysis found roughly 80 million unique TCR beta chains, 9 million to 12 million of them shared. The data were produced by immunoSEQ multiplex PCR, yet TCRdb's version contains in-frame clones alone and is incomplete. For V, J and clone size, that table is used; D and trimming come from the DNA. This sample has some 200,000 clones, with 70% to 85% found just once. Study-level findings and limits: In vitro data verified a few CMV-associated chains as specific for CMV antigens.

Sequenced: PBMCs. The genes are TRBV7-9 and TRBJ2-7; TRBD2 aligns across 9 bases. This clonotype was obtained from a man aged 50-60 years in good health and CMV-seronegative. The CDR3 reads CASSLGGRAREQYF. Written as DNA, the CDR3 is TGTGCCAGCAGCTTAGGCGGGAGGGCCCGGGAGCAGTACTTC.